These T cell receptor beta chains were read from a single sample in a study of beta chain features in type 1 diabetes. The method was immunoSEQ multiplex PCR; TCRdb's version includes in-frame clones alone and lacks a portion of them. This table holds approximately 600,000 clones, roughly an eighth found once. Sequencing used naive CD4+ T cells from blood. The source of these receptors is a man aged 30 to 39 with type 1 diabetes. Each CDR3 is given with its conserved first and last residue. D genes are given only for firm matches. Clone size is stated in some rows and not others, as once, few, many or a class when expanded.

j_call v_call clone_size d_call cdr3_nt cdr3_aa
TRBJ1-2 TRBV29-1 few NA TGCAGCGTTGAAGAAAACTATGGCTACACCTTC CSVEENYGYTF
TRBJ1-2 TRBV12-5 NA NA TGTGCTAGTGGTCCCTACCAACCTAATAACTATGGCTACACCTTC CASGPYQPNNYGYTF
TRBJ2-5 TRBV15 NA TRBD2 TGTGCCACCAGCAGAGGAGCGGGACGGGATGGATCAAGAAAGACCCAGTACTTC CATSRGAGRDGSRKTQYF
TRBJ2-1 TRBV7-2 many NA TGTGCCAGCAGCCCCCAGGGGACGATATCCTACAATGAGCAGTTCTTC CASSPQGTISYNEQFF
TRBJ2-1 TRBV7-2 few NA TGTGCCAGCAGCTTCTATTATGAGCAGTTCTTC CASSFYYEQFF
TRBJ1-5 TRBV19 few NA TGTGCCAGTAGTGCCACGGCGAGCAATCAGCCCCAGCATTTT CASSATASNQPQHF
TRBJ1-5 TRBV19 NA NA TGTGCCAGTAGTACAGGGGTTGGGGATCAGCCCCAGCATTTT CASSTGVGDQPQHF
TRBJ1-1 TRBV7-9 few NA TGTGCCAGCAGCTTGGACAGTCGCACGTACACTGAAGCTTTCTTT CASSLDSRTYTEAFF
TRBJ1-4 TRBV25-1 NA NA TGTGCCAGCAGTGATGACAGGAGGGGGGATGAAAAACTGTTTTTT CASSDDRRGDEKLFF
TRBJ2-2 TRBV4-2 NA NA TGTGCCAGCAGCCGCGTGGGGCGGAAGAACACCGGGGAGCTGTTTTTT CASSRVGRKNTGELFF
TRBJ2-1 TRBV7-8 NA NA TGTGCCAGCAGCCCCCGTGGTACCCTCTCCTACAATGAGCAGTTCTTC CASSPRGTLSYNEQFF
TRBJ2-1 TRBV5-1 NA NA TGCGCCAGCAGCCCTGAGATCCCGAACAATGAGCAGTTCTTC CASSPEIPNNEQFF
TRBJ2-7 TRBV6-5 NA NA TGTGCCAGCTTCTCCCGGGGGGCTTCCTACGAGCAGTACTTC CASFSRGASYEQYF
TRBJ2-7 TRBV5-1 NA TRBD2 TGCGCCAGCAGCCCCTCCGGGACTAGTGCCTACGAGCAGTACTTC CASSPSGTSAYEQYF
TRBJ2-1 TRBV11-2 few NA TGTGCCAGCAGCTTAGAAGCCTCCTCCTACAATGAGCAGTTCTTC CASSLEASSYNEQFF
TRBJ2-1 TRBV5-4 NA NA TGTGCCAGCAGCTTGGAGGACAACTACAATGAGCAGTTCTTC CASSLEDNYNEQFF
TRBJ2-6 TRBV7-8 NA NA TGTGCCAGCAGCTTAGGTTATTTCGGCTCTGGGGCCAACGTCCTGACTTTC CASSLGYFGSGANVLTF
TRBJ2-3 TRBV7-9 NA TRBD2 TGTGCCAGCAGCTTAGCTAGCGGGGGGTTCACAGATACGCAGTATTTT CASSLASGGFTDTQYF
TRBJ1-4 TRBV7-2 NA NA TGTGCCAGCAGCTTGACAGGATCTAATGAAAAACTGTTTTTT CASSLTGSNEKLFF